These 25 T cell receptor beta chains originate from one sample sequenced in a study of cytomegalovirus exposure and HLA in healthy donors. The PCR used 60 Vbeta and 13 Jbeta primers. Profiling relied on immunoSEQ multiplex PCR, and the TCRdb table lists in-frame clones only, not all of them. The table counts around 76,000 clones; approximately 1.6% lies in the top ten. Sequencing was carried out using PBMCs. The source of these receptors is a woman aged 55-75 years in good health and CMV-seronegative.

The chain links TRBV11-1 to TRBJ2-1, with D perhaps matching TRBD2 (6 bases). Germline assignment: CDR1 SGHAT and CDR2 FQDESV (reference sequence). The length of the CDR3 is 15 residues. V dropped 4 bases and J dropped 2 bases, with 12 bases sitting between them. The CDR3 region has the DNA TGTGCCAGCAGCTCGCGGACTACGGCCTACAATGAGCAGTTCTTC. Protein sequence: CASSSRTTAYNEQFF.

The chain combines TRBV5-4 with TRBJ2-5, with 8 bases fitting TRBD2. The DNA end favors TRBJ2-7, so the J call may be wrong. The CDR3 has 15 residues. Germline CDR1 is SGHNT and CDR2 is YYREEE (reference sequence). CDR3 nucleotide sequence: TGTGCCAGCAGCTTGGACGCGGGAGGCTTCTACGAGCAGTACTTC. As protein: CASSLDAGGFYEQYF.

V gene TRBV28 combines with J gene TRBJ2-1; 8 nucleotides align to TRBD2. Per germline, CDR1 MDHEN and CDR2 SYDVKM. The trim removed 6 bases at V and 8 bases at J, leaving 9 bases unmatched. This CDR3 has 14 amino acids. CDR3: CASSPSGSRDEQFF. The CDR3 coding sequence is TGTGCCAGCAGCCCCAGCGGGAGTAGGGATGAGCAGTTCTTC.

The chain recombines TRBV7-9 with TRBJ1-3; D possibly corresponds to TRBD1 (6 bases). CDR1 is SEHNR and CDR2 is FQNEAQ in the germline V gene (reference sequence). This CDR3 is 16 amino acids long. Trimming removed 1 base from V and 2 bases from J, with 12 bases in between. The CDR3 DNA sequence: TGTGCCAGCAGCTTAGTCGACAGGCGGCCTGGAAACACCATATATTTT. Protein product: CASSLVDRRPGNTIYF. The full variable domain, with the rest looked up from reference TRBV7-9 and TRBJ1-3, is DTGVSQNPRHKITKRGQNVTFRCDPISEHNRLYWYRQTLGQGPEFLTYFQNEAQLEKSRLLSDRFSAERPKGSFSTLEIQRTEQGDSAMYLCASSLVDRRPGNTIYFGEGSWLTVV.

The chain has TRBV6-5 and TRBJ2-1; D is possibly TRBD2 (7 bases). Germline V gives CDR1 MNHEY, CDR2 SVGAGI. Trimming took off 0 bases at V and 12 bases at J, with 15 bases between the two ends. CDR3 size: 14 residues. CDR3: CASSYSPRGEGQFF. The CDR3 bases are TGTGCCAGCAGTTACTCGCCGAGGGGGGAGGGGCAGTTCTTC.

The V and J genes are TRBV6-8 and TRBJ2-1; TRBD1 agrees at 11 bases. The length of the CDR3 is 14 residues. J gave up 1 base and V 9 bases, and 2 bases lay outside the gene matches. Germline V CDR1 and CDR2: MNHGY, SAAAGT. This CDR3 is CARRDRGSYNEQFF. The CDR3 bases are TGTGCCAGGAGGGACAGGGGGTCCTACAATGAGCAGTTCTTC.

The gene calls are TRBV7-9 and TRBJ2-7, with D perhaps matching TRBD2 (6 bases). Trimming stripped 5 bases from V and 3 bases from J, with 8 bases between. CDR3 length: 12 amino acids. Germline V lookup: CDR1 SEHNR, CDR2 FQNEAQ (reference sequence). CDR3 in DNA: TGTGCCAGCAGCCCCGGGAGCTACGAGCAGTACTTC. This translates into CASSPGSYEQYF.

The CDR3 spells CASRPGAVTEAFF. The CDR3, as DNA: TGTGCCAGCAGGCCTGGGGCAGTCACTGAAGCTTTCTTT. The V and J genes are TRBV7-9 and TRBJ1-1; possible D gene TRBD1, 5 bases. Germline assignment: CDR1 SEHNR and CDR2 FQNEAQ (reference sequence). With 6 bases removed from V and 4 bases from J, the gap between germline ends came to 12 bases. This CDR3 has 13 amino acids.

Here the CDR3 reads CASSQDYPGTEAFF. Written as DNA, the CDR3 is TGCGCCAGCAGCCAAGATTACCCAGGCACTGAAGCTTTCTTT. This chain links TRBV4-3 with TRBJ1-1; D is undetermined. CDR1 is LGHNA, CDR2 YSLEER, per germline. Trimming pared 0 bases from V and 4 bases from J, leaving 9 bases between. The CDR3 is 14 residues long.

The chain joins TRBV6-5 to TRBJ1-2; the match to TRBD1 covers 8 bases. Germline CDR1 reads MNHEY; CDR2 reads SVGAGI. V lost 6 bases to trimming and J lost 2 bases; unmatched junction nucleotides: 2. The CDR3 contains 13 residues. In DNA, the CDR3 is TGTGCCAGCAGCCGGACAGGGAACTATGGCTACACCTTC. Translating it yields CASSRTGNYGYTF.

The rearrangement uses TRBV6-4 and TRBJ2-5; 8 bases align to TRBD2. CDR1 MRHNA and CDR2 SNTAGT come from the germline V gene. The trim removed 3 bases at V and 3 bases at J, leaving 6 bases unmatched. The CDR3 loop spans 15 amino acids. CDR3 amino acids: CASSEVAGSKETQYF. CDR3 coding DNA: TGTGCCAGCAGTGAAGTAGCGGGGTCCAAAGAGACCCAGTACTTC.

J is TRBJ2-7 and V is TRBV27, with TRBD2 identical over 13 bases. The CDR3 extends over 15 amino acids. Germline trimming cut 7 bases from V and 1 base from J; bases unmatched to any gene: 4. Germline CDR1 and CDR2: MNHEY and SMNVEV (reference sequence). Here the CDR3 DNA reads TGTGCCAGCAAATGGGGACTAGCGGGATCCTACGAGCAGTACTTC. Translating it yields CASKWGLAGSYEQYF.

The chain recombines TRBV5-5 with TRBJ2-1; 7 bases agree with TRBD1. The CDR3 is 16 residues long. Trimming took 2 bases from V and 15 from J; bases not matched to a gene: 20. Per the germline V gene, CDR1 is SGHKS and CDR2 is YYEKEE (reference sequence). For the CDR3, the DNA is TGTGCCAGCAGCTTCGACAGGGCCCCGTCTGATGGGGGTGGGTTCTTC. This codes for CASSFDRAPSDGGGFF. The full variable domain, completed using reference TRBV5-5 and TRBJ2-1, is DAGVTQSPTHLIKTRGQQVTLRCSPISGHKSVSWYQQVLGQGPQFIFQYYEKEERGRGNFPDRFSARQFPNYSSELNVNALLLGDSALYLCASSFDRAPSDGGGFFGPGTRLTVL.

The CDR3 nucleotides are TGTGCCAGCAAAAGACTAGCGGGAGGAAACACCGGGGAGCTGTTTTTT. This gives the protein CASKRLAGGNTGELFF. The chain employs TRBV5-8 and TRBJ2-2; TRBD2 aligns across 13 bases. Unmatched junction bases numbered 4, after V lost 6 bases and J lost 2 bases. The CDR3 consists of 16 residues. Germline values: CDR1 SGHTS, CDR2 YDEGEE.

The chain has TRBV19 and TRBJ2-7; tentatively, D is TRBD2 (6 bases). CDR1 and CDR2 (germline): LNHDA, SQIVND (reference sequence). The CDR3 runs 15 residues. V shed 3 bases and J shed 2 bases, with 14 bases lying between them. The CDR3 coding sequence is TGTGCCAGTAGTATCCGACGGGGGTCCCCCTACGAGCAGTACTTC. Translated, it gives CASSIRRGSPYEQYF.

The chain links TRBV10-3 to TRBJ1-6; D remains unclear. The CDR3 loop spans 14 amino acids. V was trimmed by 2 bases and J by 10 bases, leaving 12 bases between them. Germline CDR1 and CDR2: ENHRY and SYGVKD. The CDR3 DNA is TGTGCCATCAGTGAGAATAGTGGGCGATCACCCCTCCACTTT. Translating it yields CAISENSGRSPLHF.

The chain has TRBV5-1 and TRBJ2-1, with 8 bases lining up with TRBD1. The V gene end was trimmed by 3 bases and the J gene end by 4 bases; junction bases not matched to a gene: 9. CDR1 is SGHRS and CDR2 is YFSETQ in the germline V gene. The CDR3 is 16 residues long. The CDR3 DNA is TGCGCCAGCAGCTGGACAGCGACAGGGGAATACAATGAGCAGTTCTTC. Translation gives CASSWTATGEYNEQFF.

V usage is TRBV2 and J usage is TRBJ2-7; TRBD2 is a possible D gene (6 bases). The CDR3 runs to 15 residues. V lost 5 bases and J 2 bases, leaving 16 bases between the germline ends. Germline loops: CDR1 SNHLY, CDR2 FYNNEI. CDR3 residues: CASSYQAGVPYEQYF. The CDR3 DNA reads as TGTGCCAGCAGTTATCAAGCGGGTGTCCCCTACGAGCAGTACTTC.

The chain joins TRBV29-1 to TRBJ1-2; 8 bases are shared with TRBD1. Germline CDR1 is SQVTM and CDR2 is ANQGSEA. The CDR3 sequence is 15 residues long. With V trimmed by 0 bases and J by 8 bases, 11 bases remained unmatched. The CDR3 DNA is TGCAGCGTTGAAGATAAGGCATACAGGGGGTACGGCTACACCTTC. Protein product: CSVEDKAYRGYGYTF.

The chain is built from TRBV7-2 and TRBJ2-3; 9 bases agree with TRBD2. The CDR3 is made up of 16 amino acids. The germline V gene encodes CDR1 SGHTA and CDR2 FQGNSA. V shed 6 bases and J 2 bases; nucleotides not matched to a gene: 9. The CDR3 sequence: CASSLTTSGLTDTQYF. The CDR3 DNA follows: TGTGCCAGCAGTCTCACCACTAGCGGGCTCACAGATACGCAGTATTTT.

The chain links TRBV25-1 to TRBJ1-2; D is unclear. V lost 1 base and J lost 4, with 13 bases in between. CDR3 length equals 15 residues. CDR1 is MGHDK, CDR2 SYGVNS, per germline. CDR3 nucleotides: TGTGCCAGCAGTGAATCCCCTATGCAAAGCTATGGCTACACCTTC. Translation: CASSESPMQSYGYTF.

The chain employs TRBV29-1 and TRBJ2-5, with 7 positions matching TRBD1. V trimming: 7 bases; J trimming: 3 bases; junction bases outside the gene matches: 8. This CDR3 has 13 amino acids. Germline V gene lookup returns CDR1 SQVTM and CDR2 ANQGSEA. As DNA, the CDR3 is TGCAGCGCTGACGGGACAGATAAAGAGACCCAGTACTTC. Translated, it gives CSADGTDKETQYF. Combining the CDR3 with reference TRBV29-1 and TRBJ2-5 gives the whole variable domain SAVISQKPSRDICQRGTSLTIQCQVDSQVTMMFWYRQQPGQSLTLIATANQGSEATYESGFVIDKFPISRPNLTFSTLTVSNMSPEDSSIYLCSADGTDKETQYFGPGTRLLVL.

V usage is TRBV2 and J usage is TRBJ2-7; 10 nucleotides line up with TRBD1. CDR3 length: 16 residues. After removal of 2 bases from V and 6 bases from J, the junction contained 10 bases not matched to a gene. Germline CDR1 SNHLY, CDR2 FYNNEI. CDR3 loop: CASSEWAGTGAPEQYF. The CDR3 nucleotides read TGTGCCAGCAGTGAATGGGCCGGGACAGGGGCACCCGAGCAGTACTTC.

The chain carries TRBV5-5 and TRBJ1-4, with 7 bases that match TRBD1. This CDR3 has 16 amino acids. Trimming took 0 bases from V and 8 from J; bases not matched to a gene: 10. Germline lookup yields CDR1 SGHKS and CDR2 YYEKEE (reference sequence). The CDR3 coding sequence is TGTGCCAGCAGCTTGGACTGGGGACAGTTTAGAGAAAAACTGTTTTTT. It yields the protein CASSLDWGQFREKLFF.

To note about this clone: This likely comes from a read error, as the CDR3 has no conserved phenylalanine or tryptophan at its end. V gene TRBV19 combines with J gene TRBJ2-7; 9 bases match TRBD1. Germline CDR1 reads LNHDA; CDR2 reads SQIVND (reference sequence). Trimming at V came to 4 bases and at J to 3 bases, leaving 4 bases not matched to a gene. This CDR3 spans 14 amino acids. CDR3 protein: CASSSGTGSYEQYL. DNA for the CDR3: TGTGCCAGTAGTAGCGGGACAGGGAGCTACGAGCAGTACCTC.